These 26 T cell receptor beta chains share one sample of origin, sequenced in a study of OX40 agonist ivuxolimab in advanced cancers. The method was immunoSEQ multiplex PCR; TCRdb's version includes in-frame clones alone and lacks a portion of them. This sample has tens of thousands of clones; 85% to 90% occur once, and the top ten carry 8% to 11%. The sample was CD4+ or CD8+ T cells sorted from blood, taken in a trial of the OX40 agonist ivuxolimab. These receptors were obtained from an adult with an advanced solid tumor such as melanoma, head and neck, liver or kidney cancer.

J is TRBJ1-5 and V is TRBV5-4; D might be TRBD1 (5 bases). V dropped 0 bases and J dropped 5 bases, with 6 bases sitting between them. The CDR3 length is 13 residues. Germline CDR1 reads SGHNT; CDR2 reads YYREEE (reference sequence). CDR3 DNA sequence: TGTGCCAGCAGCTTGGGGGGGGATCAGCCCCAGCATTTT. Its translation is CASSLGGDQPQHF.

The CDR3 sequence: CASRRGGSTDTQYF. CDR3 sequence (DNA): TGCGCCAGCCGGAGGGGCGGGAGCACAGATACGCAGTATTTT. The chain carries TRBV10-1 and TRBJ2-3, with D possibly being TRBD2 (6 bases). The V end lost 8 bases, the J end lost 0 bases, and 12 bases lay between the germline ends. Looked up from germline, CDR1 is WNHNN and CDR2 is SYGVQD (reference sequence). The CDR3 extends over 14 amino acids.

The chain links TRBV19 to TRBJ2-3; D perhaps matches TRBD1 (6 bases). Germline CDR1 reads LNHDA; CDR2 reads SQIVND (reference sequence). CDR3 length: 16 residues. V was trimmed by 0 bases and J by 2 bases, leaving 12 bases between them. The CDR3 sequence is CASSIDFRGSTDTQYF. The CDR3 DNA reads as TGTGCCAGTAGTATAGATTTCAGGGGATCCACAGATACGCAGTATTTT.

This chain links TRBV15 with TRBJ1-2; D is unresolved. This CDR3 has 12 residues. The germline V gene encodes CDR1 LNHNV and CDR2 YYDKDF (reference sequence). Trimming removed 5 bases at V and 1 base at J, with 5 bases between. The CDR3 protein is CATSESNYGYTF. The DNA of the CDR3 is TGTGCCACCAGCGAGAGTAACTATGGCTACACCTTC. Full variable domain (remainder filled in from reference TRBV15 and TRBJ1-2): DAMVIQNPRYQVTQFGKPVTLSCSQTLNHNVMYWYQQKSSQAPKLLFHYYDKDFNNEADTPDNFQSRRPNTSFCFLDIRSPGLGDTAMYLCATSESNYGYTFGSGTRLTVV.

The V call is TRBV9, the J call TRBJ2-1; no clear D. The CDR3 runs to 15 residues. The ends were cut back, 0 bases at V and 0 bases at J, with 7 bases in the middle. CDR1 is SGDLS, CDR2 YYNGEE, per germline. The CDR3 region is CASSVEADSYNEQFF. The DNA for the CDR3 is TGTGCCAGCAGCGTAGAGGCGGACTCCTACAATGAGCAGTTCTTC.

The rearrangement uses TRBV15 and TRBJ2-5, with a weak D call TRBD1 (5 bases). This CDR3 has 15 residues. V gave up 0 bases and J gave up 1 base, with 9 bases separating them. The V gene's germline CDR1 is LNHNV and CDR2 YYDKDF (reference sequence). The CDR3 DNA reads as TGTGCCACCAGCAGAGATCCAAGGGGCCAAGAGACCCAGTACTTC. Translated, it gives CATSRDPRGQETQYF. Full variable domain (remainder filled in from reference TRBV15 and TRBJ2-5): DAMVIQNPRYQVTQFGKPVTLSCSQTLNHNVMYWYQQKSSQAPKLLFHYYDKDFNNEADTPDNFQSRRPNTSFCFLDIRSPGLGDTAMYLCATSRDPRGQETQYFGPGTRLLVL.

The count of this clone is one. The chain has TRBV5-1 and TRBJ2-3; TRBD1 aligns across 8 bases. J gave up 5 bases and V 4 bases, and 6 bases lay outside the gene matches. The CDR3 totals 14 residues. The germline V gene encodes CDR1 SGHRS and CDR2 YFSETQ. DNA of the CDR3: TGCGCCAGCAGCCGGCAGGGGGCTATAGATACGCAGTATTTT. It specifies CASSRQGAIDTQYF.

A single count supports this clone. The J gene is TRBJ2-5, the V gene TRBV6-5; no clear D. CDR3 length equals 11 residues. V was clipped by 2 bases and J by 10 bases, with 8 bases between them. The V gene's germline CDR1 is MNHEY and CDR2 SVGAGI. Here the CDR3 reads CASSYQRDQYF. The CDR3 bases are TGTGCCAGCAGTTACCAACGAGACCAGTACTTC.

The chain combines TRBV6-1 with TRBJ2-7; D remains unclear. The CDR3 consists of 13 residues. V was clipped by 3 bases and J by 2 bases, with 8 bases between them. In germline, CDR1 is MNHNS, CDR2 SASEGT. CDR3 nucleotides: TGTGCCAGCAGTGAGCGGAACACCTACGAGCAGTACTTC. Its translation is CASSERNTYEQYF.

The chain combines TRBV11-3 with TRBJ2-1; possible D gene TRBD2, 7 bases. Trimming cost V 4 bases and J 8 bases, with 18 bases left between them. Germline CDR1 SGHNT, CDR2 YENEEA. This CDR3 comprises 15 residues. The CDR3 spells CASSSQGQRGDEQFF. CDR3 nucleotide sequence: TGTGCCAGCAGCTCCCAAGGACAGCGGGGCGATGAGCAGTTCTTC.

The chain links TRBV29-1 to TRBJ1-4; weak D call: TRBD1 (5 bases). This CDR3 region has 13 residues. V dropped 4 bases and J dropped 6 bases, with 12 bases sitting between them. Per germline, CDR1 SQVTM and CDR2 ANQGSEA. CDR3 in amino acids: CSVGRGRYEKLFF. The CDR3 region has the DNA TGCAGCGTTGGGAGGGGAAGATATGAAAAACTGTTTTTT.

This clone was seen more than once but under ten times. The gene calls are TRBV30 and TRBJ1-1; no firm D call. CDR1 GTSNPN and CDR2 SVGIG come from the germline V gene (reference sequence). With 0 bases removed from V and 1 base from J, the gap between germline ends came to 12 bases. The CDR3 has 15 residues. CDR3 region: CAWSVQSWQNTEAFF. For the CDR3, the DNA is TGTGCCTGGAGTGTACAATCCTGGCAGAACACTGAAGCTTTCTTT.

V and J are TRBV30 and TRBJ2-5; D is unclear. Germline CDR1 reads GTSNPN; CDR2 reads SVGIG (reference sequence). The CDR3 has 13 residues. Trimming shortened V by 2 bases and J by 7 bases, and 14 bases separated the two germline ends. CDR3 protein: CAWSPGPVGTQYF. As DNA, the CDR3 is TGTGCCTGGAGTCCAGGTCCGGTAGGGACCCAGTACTTC. Full variable domain (remainder filled in from reference TRBV30 and TRBJ2-5): SQTIHQWPATLVQPVGSPLSLECTVEGTSNPNLYWYRQAAGRGLQLLFYSVGIGQISSEVPQNLSASRPQDRQFILSSKKLLLSDSGFYLCAWSPGPVGTQYFGPGTRLLVL.

V and J are TRBV7-2 and TRBJ2-7; D call uncertain. The germline CDR1 and CDR2 sequences are SGHTA and FQGNSA. V was trimmed by 4 bases and J by 3 bases, leaving 10 bases between them. The CDR3 contains 13 residues. DNA of the CDR3: TGTGCCAGCAGCTCCGGACCGGGCTACGAGCAGTACTTC. Its protein is CASSSGPGYEQYF. Full variable domain (remainder filled in from reference TRBV7-2 and TRBJ2-7): GAGVSQSPSNKVTEKGKDVELRCDPISGHTALYWYRQSLGQGLEFLIYFQGNSAPDKSGLPSDRFSAERTGGSVSTLTIQRTQQEDSAVYLCASSSGPGYEQYFGPGTRLTVT.

The rearrangement links TRBV18 to TRBJ2-7; 7 bases line up with TRBD2. CDR1 is KGHSH, CDR2 LQKENI, per germline. Trimming cost V 1 base and J 4 bases; bases outside gene matches: 19. The CDR3 has 19 amino acids. CDR3 residues: CASSPRGTQARGSWYEQYF. The DNA of the CDR3 is TGTGCCAGCTCACCACGGGGGACCCAGGCGCGCGGGAGTTGGTACGAGCAGTACTTC.

Only a few counts were recorded for this clone. The rearrangement links TRBV10-2 to TRBJ2-7; D is perhaps TRBD2 (5 bases). The CDR3 runs to 11 residues. In germline, CDR1 is WSHSY, CDR2 SAAADI. V was trimmed by 5 bases and J by 3 bases, leaving 5 bases between them. The CDR3 nucleotides read TGCGCCAGCAGTAGCGGCTACGAGCAGTACTTC. Its protein product is CASSSGYEQYF.

This rearrangement joins TRBV12-5 to TRBJ2-1; 11 nucleotides match TRBD1. Germline V CDR1 and CDR2: LGHNT, FRNRAP. V shed 6 bases, J shed 4 bases, and the junction held 5 bases outside the gene matches. The CDR3 consists of 15 residues. In DNA form, the CDR3 reads TGTGCTAGTGGACCAGGGACAGGGGGATACAATGAGCAGTTCTTC. Protein product: CASGPGTGGYNEQFF.

The chain employs TRBV6-5 and TRBJ2-1; D not resolved. The CDR3 length is 13 residues. Per germline, CDR1 MNHEY and CDR2 SVGAGI. V lost 6 bases and J 4 bases, leaving 10 bases between the germline ends. CDR3 protein: CASSSPRYNEQFF. CDR3 sequence (DNA): TGTGCCAGCAGCTCCCCACGGTACAATGAGCAGTTCTTC.

This clone was observed a single time. The chain employs TRBV5-1 and TRBJ1-4, with D unclear. CDR1 SGHRS and CDR2 YFSETQ come from the germline V gene. V lost 2 bases, J lost 0 bases, and 11 bases lay in between. There are 16 residues in the CDR3. CDR3 residues: CASSFSGLATNEKLFF. The CDR3 DNA reads as TGCGCCAGCAGCTTTTCAGGTCTTGCAACTAATGAAAAACTGTTTTTT.

The V gene is TRBV7-9, the J gene TRBJ2-3; 13 bases line up with TRBD2. CDR1 and CDR2 (germline): SEHNR, FQNEAQ (reference sequence). The CDR3 is 17 residues long. The V gene end was trimmed by 5 bases and the J gene end by 2 bases; junction bases not matched to a gene: 7. The CDR3 nucleotides read TGTGCCAGCAGCCCTCGGACTAGCGGGAGCGTCACAGATACGCAGTATTTT. Translating it yields CASSPRTSGSVTDTQYF.

CDR3 sequence (DNA): TGTGCCTGGAGTTTGGACAGGGGCAATCAGCCCCAGCATTTT. Its protein is CAWSLDRGNQPQHF. V gene TRBV30 combines with J gene TRBJ1-5; 8 bases agree with TRBD1. The CDR3 runs 14 residues. Germline V gives CDR1 GTSNPN, CDR2 SVGIG (reference sequence). The V and J ends lost 2 bases and 2 bases, in that order; junction bases with no gene match: 2.

The V and J genes are TRBV28 and TRBJ2-2; weak D call: TRBD2 (5 bases). The CDR3 loop spans 18 amino acids. The ends were cut back, 5 bases at V and 1 base at J, with 20 bases in the middle. Germline lookup yields CDR1 MDHEN and CDR2 SYDVKM. The CDR3 reads CASSRYQPGKGNTGELFF. CDR3 nucleotide sequence: TGTGCCAGCAGTCGCTACCAACCGGGGAAAGGGAACACCGGGGAGCTGTTTTTT. Drawing the rest from reference TRBV28 and TRBJ2-2, the complete variable domain is DVKVTQSSRYLVKRTGEKVFLECVQDMDHENMFWYRQDPGLGLRLIYFSYDVKMKEKGDIPEGYSVSREKKERFSLILESASTNQTSMYLCASSRYQPGKGNTGELFFGEGSRLTVL.

V gene TRBV18 combines with J gene TRBJ1-5; D is undetermined. The CDR3 contains 13 residues. V dropped 5 bases and J dropped 5 bases, with 10 bases sitting between them. Germline V gene lookup returns CDR1 KGHSH and CDR2 LQKENI. The CDR3 coding sequence is TGTGCCAGCTCAGCCTCCGGGGATCAGCCCCAGCATTTT. Translated: CASSASGDQPQHF.

V is TRBV29-1 and J is TRBJ2-5, with 12 bases aligning to TRBD2. Germline V gene lookup returns CDR1 SQVTM and CDR2 ANQGSEA. The CDR3 runs to 14 residues. The V gene end was trimmed by 7 bases and the J gene end by 2 bases; junction bases not matched to a gene: 5. CDR3 sequence: CSAGLAGPQETQYF. DNA of the CDR3: TGCAGCGCTGGACTAGCGGGACCACAAGAGACCCAGTACTTC.

This chain uses TRBV9 with TRBJ2-7; D possibly matches TRBD1 or TRBD2 (6 bases each). The CDR3 runs 12 residues. The V gene lost 4 bases and the J gene lost 9 bases, with 14 bases spanning the gap. Germline assignment: CDR1 SGDLS and CDR2 YYNGEE. CDR3 amino acids: CASSSGAGGQYF. CDR3 DNA sequence: TGTGCCAGCAGCTCGGGGGCGGGCGGGCAGTACTTC.

The V and J genes are TRBV7-2 and TRBJ1-3; possible D gene TRBD1, 6 bases. Germline V gene sequence: CDR1 SGHTA, CDR2 FQGNSA. CDR3 size: 15 residues. The ends were cut back, 5 bases at V and 4 bases at J, with 15 bases in the middle. CDR3 DNA: TGTGCCAGCAGCGGGTGGAGGGGGACCGGAAACACCATATATTTT. It translates to CASSGWRGTGNTIYF.